This T cell receptor (beta chain) was captured in a study of shared clonotypes between healthy human individuals. V was shortened by 4 bases and J by 4 bases, with 14 bases between the two germline ends. The CDR3 covers 14 residues. Per germline, CDR1 SQVTM and CDR2 ANQGSEA. Assay used: immunoSEQ multiplex PCR; TCRdb lists only in-frame clones, some missing. There are about 380,000 clones in the sample; about 96% occur only once, and about 0.34% lies in the top ten. The clonotype comes from a man between 25 and 39 years old in good health. Sequencing was done on a sample of memory CD8+ T cells sorted from blood. The sample's subset: CD45RO+ cells pooled with CCR7-negative TemRA cells. The chain links TRBV29-1 to TRBJ2-1; either TRBD1 or TRBD2 may fit D (5 bases each). The CDR3 loop is CSVVLYWGYNEQFF. The CDR3 nucleotides read TGCAGCGTTGTCTTATACTGGGGGTACAATGAGCAGTTCTTC.